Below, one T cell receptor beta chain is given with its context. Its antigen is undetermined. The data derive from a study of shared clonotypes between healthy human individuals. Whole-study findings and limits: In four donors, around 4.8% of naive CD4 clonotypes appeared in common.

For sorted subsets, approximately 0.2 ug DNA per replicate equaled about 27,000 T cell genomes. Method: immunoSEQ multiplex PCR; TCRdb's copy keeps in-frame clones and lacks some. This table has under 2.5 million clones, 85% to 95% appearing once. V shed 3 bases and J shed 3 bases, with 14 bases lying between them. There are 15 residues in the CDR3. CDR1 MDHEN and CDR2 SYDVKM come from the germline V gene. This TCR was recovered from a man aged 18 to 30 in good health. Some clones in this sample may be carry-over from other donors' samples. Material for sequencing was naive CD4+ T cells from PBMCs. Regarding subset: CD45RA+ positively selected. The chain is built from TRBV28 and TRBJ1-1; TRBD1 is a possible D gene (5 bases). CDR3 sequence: CASSLGSRVDTEAFF. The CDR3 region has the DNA TGTGCCAGCAGTTTGGGGTCCAGGGTAGACACTGAAGCTTTCTTT.